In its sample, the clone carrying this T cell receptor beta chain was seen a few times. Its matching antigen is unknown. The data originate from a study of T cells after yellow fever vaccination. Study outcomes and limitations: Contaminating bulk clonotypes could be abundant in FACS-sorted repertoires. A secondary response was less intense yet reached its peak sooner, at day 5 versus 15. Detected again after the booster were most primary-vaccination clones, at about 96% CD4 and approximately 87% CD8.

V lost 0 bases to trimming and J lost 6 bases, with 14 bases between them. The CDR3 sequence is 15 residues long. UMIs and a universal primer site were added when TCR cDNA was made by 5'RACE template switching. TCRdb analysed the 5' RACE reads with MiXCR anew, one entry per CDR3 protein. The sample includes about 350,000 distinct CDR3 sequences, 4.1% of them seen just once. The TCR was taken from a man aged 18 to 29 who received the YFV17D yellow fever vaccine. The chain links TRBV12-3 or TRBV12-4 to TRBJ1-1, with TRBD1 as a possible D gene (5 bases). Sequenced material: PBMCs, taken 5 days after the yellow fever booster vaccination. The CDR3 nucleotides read TGTGCCAGCAGTTTAGCCCGGGGTAGGGGAGCTGAAGCTTTCTTT. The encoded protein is CASSLARGRGAEAFF.